This T cell receptor (beta chain) was recovered during a study of blood T cell repertoires in COVID-19. Method: immunoSEQ multiplex PCR; TCRdb's copy keeps in-frame clones and lacks some. The data contain more than 90,000 clones, roughly four fifths of them singletons. Germline V gene lookup returns CDR1 WNHNN and CDR2 SYGVQD (reference sequence). V shed 6 bases and J 4 bases; nucleotides not matched to a gene: 4. The CDR3 length is 15 residues. The receptor was derived from a man aged 50-59 years with acute or convalescent COVID-19. The gene calls are TRBV10-1 and TRBJ2-1, with 12 bases lining up with TRBD1. Sequencing used peripheral blood. CDR3 nucleotides: TGCGCCAGCAGCCCGGGACAGGGGGCGTACAATGAGCAGTTCTTC. Its translation: CASSPGQGAYNEQFF.